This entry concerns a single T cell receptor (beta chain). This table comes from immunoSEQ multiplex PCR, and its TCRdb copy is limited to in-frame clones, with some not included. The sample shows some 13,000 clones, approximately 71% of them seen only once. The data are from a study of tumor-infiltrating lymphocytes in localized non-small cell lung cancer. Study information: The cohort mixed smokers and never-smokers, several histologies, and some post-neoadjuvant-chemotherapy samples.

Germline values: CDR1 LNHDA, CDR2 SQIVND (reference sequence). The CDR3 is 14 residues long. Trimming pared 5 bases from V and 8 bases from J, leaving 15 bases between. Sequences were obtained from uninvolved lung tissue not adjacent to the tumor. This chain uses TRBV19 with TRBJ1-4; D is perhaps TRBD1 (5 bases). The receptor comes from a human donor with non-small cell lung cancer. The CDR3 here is CASSAGGSREKLFF. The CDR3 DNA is TGTGCCAGTAGTGCGGGGGGATCAAGAGAAAAACTGTTTTTT.